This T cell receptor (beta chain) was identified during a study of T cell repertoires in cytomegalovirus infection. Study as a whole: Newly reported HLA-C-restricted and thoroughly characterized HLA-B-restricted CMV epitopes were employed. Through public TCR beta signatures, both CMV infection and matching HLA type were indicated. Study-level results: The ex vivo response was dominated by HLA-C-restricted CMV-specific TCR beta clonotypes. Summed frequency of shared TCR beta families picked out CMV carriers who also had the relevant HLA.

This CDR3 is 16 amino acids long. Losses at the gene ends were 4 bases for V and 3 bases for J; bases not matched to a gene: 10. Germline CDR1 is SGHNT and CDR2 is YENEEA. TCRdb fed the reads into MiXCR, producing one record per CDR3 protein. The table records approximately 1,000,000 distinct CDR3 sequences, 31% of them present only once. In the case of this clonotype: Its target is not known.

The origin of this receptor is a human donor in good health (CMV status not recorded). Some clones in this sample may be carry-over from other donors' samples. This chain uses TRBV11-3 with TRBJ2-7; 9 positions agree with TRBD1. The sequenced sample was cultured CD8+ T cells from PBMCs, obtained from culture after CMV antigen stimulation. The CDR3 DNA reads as TGTGCCAGCAGCTCCCCCGGGACAGGGACGTTCTACGAGCAGTACTTC. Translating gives CASSSPGTGTFYEQYF.